Listed here are 18 T cell receptor beta chains from one sample, sequenced in a study of cytomegalovirus exposure and HLA in healthy donors. The PCR had 60 Vbeta and 13 Jbeta primers. Assay: immunoSEQ multiplex PCR; the TCRdb copy retains only in-frame clones and omits some. The listing records 200,000 to 250,000 clones. The specimen was PBMCs. Receptors originate from a woman between 25 and 40 years old in good health and CMV-seropositive.

This chain joins TRBV10-2 and TRBJ1-6; TRBD1 matches at 9 bases. The V gene's germline CDR1 is WSHSY and CDR2 SAAADI. With V trimmed by 8 bases and J by 10 bases, 6 bases remained unmatched. The CDR3 length is 13 residues. CDR3 protein: CASGQGWESPLHF. In DNA form, the CDR3 reads TGCGCCAGCGGACAGGGGTGGGAATCACCCCTCCACTTT.

V gene TRBV4-3 combines with J gene TRBJ2-1; D is uncertain. CDR1 is LGHNA and CDR2 is YSLEER in the germline V gene. The CDR3 is 13 amino acids. Trimming pared 0 bases from V and 10 bases from J, leaving 10 bases between. The CDR3 loop is CASSQDQREEQFF. The CDR3 DNA follows: TGCGCCAGCAGCCAAGATCAGCGAGAAGAGCAGTTCTTC.

The CDR3 region has the DNA TGTGCCAGTAGCCAGGGCCCGAACACCGGGGAGCTGTTTTTT. Translating gives CASSQGPNTGELFF. This chain joins TRBV19 and TRBJ2-2, with D possibly matching TRBD1 (5 bases). The CDR3 extends over 14 amino acids. Germline CDR1 and CDR2: LNHDA and SQIVND (reference sequence). The germline V and J ends were trimmed by 6 bases and 0 bases, with 8 bases remaining between them.

V usage is TRBV4-1 and J usage is TRBJ2-3, with unresolved D. The CDR3 contains 16 residues. V was clipped by 4 bases and J by 5 bases, with 19 bases between them. Germline V gene data show CDR1 as MGHRA and CDR2 as YSYEKL. CDR3 in amino acids: CASSPSPNAGRDTQYF. DNA for the CDR3: TGCGCCAGCAGCCCCTCCCCAAATGCTGGCAGAGATACGCAGTATTTT.

In nucleotides, the CDR3 is TGTGCCAGCAGCTTAGAAGAGTACCGGGAGCTGTTTTTT. This sequence encodes CASSLEEYRELFF. J is TRBJ2-2 and V is TRBV7-2; D unresolved. Trimming cost V 1 base and J 9 bases, with 9 bases left between them. In germline, CDR1 is SGHTA, CDR2 FQGNSA. The CDR3 spans 13 residues. Looking up the rest from reference TRBV7-2 and TRBJ2-2 gives the full variable domain: GAGVSQSPSNKVTEKGKDVELRCDPISGHTALYWYRQSLGQGLEFLIYFQGNSAPDKSGLPSDRFSAERTGGSVSTLTIQRTQQEDSAVYLCASSLEEYRELFFGEGSRLTVL.

V and J are TRBV5-6 and TRBJ1-5; 7 positions agree with TRBD1. CDR3 length: 18 amino acids. Germline trimming cut 4 bases from V and 3 bases from J; bases unmatched to any gene: 16. CDR1 and CDR2 from the germline V gene are SGHDT and YYEEEE. The CDR3 region is CASSRLIDRDTYNQPQHF. The CDR3 DNA follows: TGTGCCAGCAGCCGGCTCATCGACAGGGATACCTACAATCAGCCCCAGCATTTT.

V gene TRBV16 combines with J gene TRBJ1-3; D call uncertain. This CDR3 has 16 amino acids. V was trimmed by 1 base and J by 0 bases, leaving 10 bases between them. Germline CDR1 is KGHSY and CDR2 is FQNENV. CDR3 in amino acids: CASSQYKQTSGNTIYF. The CDR3 DNA is TGTGCCAGCAGCCAATATAAACAGACCTCTGGAAACACCATATATTTT. The entire variable domain, with the rest obtained from reference TRBV16 and TRBJ1-3, is as follows: GEEVAQTPKHLVRGEGQKAKLYCAPIKGHSYVFWYQQVLKNEFKFLISFQNENVFDETGMPKERFSAKCLPNSPCSLEIQATKLEDSAVYFCASSQYKQTSGNTIYFGEGSWLTVV.

V gene TRBV6-1 combines with J gene TRBJ2-1; D uncertain. Germline CDR1 MNHNS, CDR2 SASEGT. V shed 4 bases and J shed 6 bases, with 13 bases lying between them. The CDR3 has 14 amino acids. Here the CDR3 reads CASSARSPGNEQFF. CDR3 coding DNA: TGTGCCAGCAGTGCACGGAGTCCGGGCAATGAGCAGTTCTTC.

The rearrangement links TRBV5-1 to TRBJ1-1, with 8 bases identical to TRBD1. The ends lost 4 bases at V and 3 bases at J; junction bases unmatched: 5. CDR1 is SGHRS, CDR2 YFSETQ, per germline. CDR3 size: 14 residues. The CDR3 coding sequence is TGCGCCAGCAGCGGACAGGGCCGGGACACTGAAGCTTTCTTT. Translating it yields CASSGQGRDTEAFF.

The chain employs TRBV28 and TRBJ1-1; D is unclear. The CDR3 covers 16 residues. V was clipped by 6 bases and J by 2 bases, with 19 bases between them. Germline V gene data show CDR1 as MDHEN and CDR2 as SYDVKM. The CDR3 spells CASSRGREGLNTEAFF. CDR3 DNA: TGTGCCAGCAGCCGAGGGCGAGAGGGTTTAAACACTGAAGCTTTCTTT.

V and J are TRBV27 and TRBJ1-1, with 7 bases aligning to TRBD1. This CDR3 has 15 residues. Looked up from germline, CDR1 is MNHEY and CDR2 is SMNVEV (reference sequence). The ends lost 4 bases at V and 3 bases at J; junction bases unmatched: 8. CDR3 bases: TGTGCCAGCAGTTCTATCATAGGGGGCTACACTGAAGCTTTCTTT. Protein: CASSSIIGGYTEAFF.

The V call is TRBV19, the J call TRBJ2-2; 7 nucleotides line up with TRBD1. The V gene's germline CDR1 is LNHDA and CDR2 SQIVND (reference sequence). The V and J ends lost 1 base and 1 base, in that order; junction bases with no gene match: 0. The CDR3 length is 15 residues. The CDR3 loop reads CASSIGQGNTGELFF. CDR3 DNA sequence: TGTGCCAGTAGTATAGGACAGGGGAACACCGGGGAGCTGTTTTTT. Based on the CDR3 plus reference TRBV19 and TRBJ2-2, the full variable domain is DGGITQSPKYLFRKEGQNVTLSCEQNLNHDAMYWYRQDPGQGLRLIYYSQIVNDFQKGDIAEGYSVSREKKESFPLTVTSAQKNPTAFYLCASSIGQGNTGELFFGEGSRLTVL.

The rearrangement joins TRBV9 to TRBJ1-2; no firm D call. CDR3 length equals 12 residues. Germline V lookup: CDR1 SGDLS, CDR2 YYNGEE. Deletions cut 3 bases from V and 9 bases from J, with 12 bases between. The CDR3 is CASSASYNRYTF. CDR3 DNA sequence: TGTGCCAGCAGCGCCTCCTATAATCGCTACACCTTC.

The chain combines TRBV5-1 with TRBJ1-2; D gene ambiguous. CDR3 length: 16 amino acids. The ends were cut back, 5 bases at V and 1 base at J, with 18 bases in the middle. The germline V gene encodes CDR1 SGHRS and CDR2 YFSETQ. The CDR3: CASSLSGGTGNYGYTF. DNA of the CDR3: TGCGCCAGCAGTCTTTCCGGCGGTACGGGTAACTATGGCTACACCTTC. The entire variable domain, with the rest obtained from reference TRBV5-1 and TRBJ1-2, is as follows: KAGVTQTPRYLIKTRGQQVTLSCSPISGHRSVSWYQQTPGQGLQFLFEYFSETQRNKGNFPGRFSGRQFSNSRSEMNVSTLELGDSALYLCASSLSGGTGNYGYTFGSGTRLTVV.

V usage is TRBV4-1 and J usage is TRBJ2-6; 10 bases align to TRBD1. Germline CDR1 is MGHRA and CDR2 is YSYEKL. V was clipped by 2 bases and J by 4 bases; unmatched bases: 17. There are 21 residues in the CDR3. Here the CDR3 reads CASSQPPYRDRGSSGANVLTF. CDR3 bases: TGCGCCAGCAGCCAACCCCCTTACAGGGACAGGGGATCATCAGGGGCCAACGTCCTGACTTTC.

The chain joins TRBV15 to TRBJ1-1, with 9 bases matching TRBD1. The CDR3 consists of 18 residues. V dropped 3 bases and J dropped 0; count of bases not matched to a gene: 11. Germline CDR1 is LNHNV and CDR2 is YYDKDF (reference sequence). CDR3 in DNA: TGTGCCACCAGCAGGGGACAGGGACATGACCCCGTGAACACTGAAGCTTTCTTT. Translating gives CATSRGQGHDPVNTEAFF.

The chain links TRBV18 to TRBJ1-1; unclear D gene. There are 16 residues in the CDR3. The V end was cut by 4 bases, the J end by 0 bases, with 15 bases between. Germline V gene data show CDR1 as KGHSH and CDR2 as LQKENI. CDR3 in amino acids: CASSRIPDFMNTEAFF. The CDR3 coding sequence is TGTGCCAGCTCACGAATCCCGGACTTCATGAACACTGAAGCTTTCTTT.

The chain links TRBV7-9 to TRBJ2-5; D may be TRBD1 (6 bases). V gave up 0 bases and J gave up 2 bases, with 7 bases separating them. Germline CDR1 SEHNR, CDR2 FQNEAQ (reference sequence). The CDR3 has 14 residues. As DNA, the CDR3 is TGTGCCAGCAGCTTAGCAGGGACACAAGAGACCCAGTACTTC. Translating it yields CASSLAGTQETQYF.